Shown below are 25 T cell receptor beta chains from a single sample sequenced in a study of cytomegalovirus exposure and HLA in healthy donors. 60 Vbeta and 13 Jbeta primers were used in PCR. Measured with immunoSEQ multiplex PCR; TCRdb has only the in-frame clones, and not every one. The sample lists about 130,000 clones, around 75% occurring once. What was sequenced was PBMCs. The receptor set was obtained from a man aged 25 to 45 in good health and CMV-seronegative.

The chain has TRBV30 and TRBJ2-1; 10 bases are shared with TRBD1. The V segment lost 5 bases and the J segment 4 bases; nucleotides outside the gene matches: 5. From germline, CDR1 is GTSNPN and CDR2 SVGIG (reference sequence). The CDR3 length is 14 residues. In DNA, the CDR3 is TGTGCCTGGGATCGGGACAGGGGTTACAATGAGCAGTTCTTC. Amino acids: CAWDRDRGYNEQFF.

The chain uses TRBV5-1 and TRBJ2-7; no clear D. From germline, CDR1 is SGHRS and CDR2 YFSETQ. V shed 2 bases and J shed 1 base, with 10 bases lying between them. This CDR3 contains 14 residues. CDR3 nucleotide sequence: TGCGCCAGCAGCTTTGAGCACTCGTCCTACGAGCAGTACTTC. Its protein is CASSFEHSSYEQYF.

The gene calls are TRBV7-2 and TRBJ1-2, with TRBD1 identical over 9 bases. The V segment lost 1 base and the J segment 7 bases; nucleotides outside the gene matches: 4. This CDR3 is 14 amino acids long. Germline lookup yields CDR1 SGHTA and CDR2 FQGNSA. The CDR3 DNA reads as TGTGCCAGCAGCTTAGGGCCGGGACAGGGTGGCTACACCTTC. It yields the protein CASSLGPGQGGYTF.

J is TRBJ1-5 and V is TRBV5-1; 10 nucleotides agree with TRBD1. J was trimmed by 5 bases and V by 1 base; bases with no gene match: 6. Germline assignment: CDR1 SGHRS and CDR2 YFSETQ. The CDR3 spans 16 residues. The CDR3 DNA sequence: TGCGCCAGCAGCTTGATACCCGGGACAGGGGATCAGCCCCAGCATTTT. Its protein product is CASSLIPGTGDQPQHF.

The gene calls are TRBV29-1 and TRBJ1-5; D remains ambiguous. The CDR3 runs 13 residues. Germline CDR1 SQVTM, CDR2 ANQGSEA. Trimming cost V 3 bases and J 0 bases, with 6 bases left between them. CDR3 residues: CSVEGVSNQPQHF. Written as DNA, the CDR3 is TGCAGCGTTGAGGGAGTTAGCAATCAGCCCCAGCATTTT.

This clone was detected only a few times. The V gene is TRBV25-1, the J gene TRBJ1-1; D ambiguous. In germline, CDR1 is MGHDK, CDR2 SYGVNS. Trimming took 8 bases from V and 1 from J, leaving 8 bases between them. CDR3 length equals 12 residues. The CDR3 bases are TGTGCCAGCGAGAGTACGAACACTGAAGCTTTCTTT. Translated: CASESTNTEAFF.

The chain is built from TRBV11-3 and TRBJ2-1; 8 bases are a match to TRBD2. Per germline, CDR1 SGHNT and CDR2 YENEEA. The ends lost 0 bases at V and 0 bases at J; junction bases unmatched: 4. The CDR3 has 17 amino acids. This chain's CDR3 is CASSLEATSGSYNEQFF. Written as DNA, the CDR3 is TGTGCCAGCAGCTTAGAGGCTACTAGCGGCTCCTACAATGAGCAGTTCTTC. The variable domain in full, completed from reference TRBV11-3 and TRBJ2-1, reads EAGVVQSPRYKIIEKKQPVAFWCNPISGHNTLYWYLQNLGQGPELLIRYENEEAVDDSQLPKDRFSAERLKGVDSTLKIQPAELGDSAVYLCASSLEATSGSYNEQFFGPGTRLTVL.

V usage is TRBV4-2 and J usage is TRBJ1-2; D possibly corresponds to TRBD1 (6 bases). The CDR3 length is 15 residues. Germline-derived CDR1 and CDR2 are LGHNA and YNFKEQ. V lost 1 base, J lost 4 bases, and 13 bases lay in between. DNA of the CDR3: TGTGCCAGCAGCCAAGCACAGGGCCATGGCTATGGCTACACCTTC. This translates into CASSQAQGHGYGYTF.

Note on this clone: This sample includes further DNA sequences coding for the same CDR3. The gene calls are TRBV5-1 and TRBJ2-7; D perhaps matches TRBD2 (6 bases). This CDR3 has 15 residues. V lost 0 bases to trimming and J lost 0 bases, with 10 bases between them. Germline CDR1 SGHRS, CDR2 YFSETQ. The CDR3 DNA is TGCGCCAGCAGCTTGGTGGCGGGGCGCTCCTACGAGCAGTACTTC. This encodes CASSLVAGRSYEQYF.

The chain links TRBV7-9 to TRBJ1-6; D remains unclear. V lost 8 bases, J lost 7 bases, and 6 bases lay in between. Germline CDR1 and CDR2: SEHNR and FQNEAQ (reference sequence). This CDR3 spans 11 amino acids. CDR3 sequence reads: CASERNSPLHF. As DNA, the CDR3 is TGTGCCAGCGAACGGAATTCACCCCTCCACTTT.

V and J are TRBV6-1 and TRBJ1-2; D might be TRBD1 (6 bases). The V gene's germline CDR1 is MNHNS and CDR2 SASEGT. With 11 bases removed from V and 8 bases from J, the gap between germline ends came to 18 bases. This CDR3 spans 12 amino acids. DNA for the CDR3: TGTGCCGGTGCCGGGGGGCAGGGGGGCTACACCTTC. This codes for CAGAGGQGGYTF.

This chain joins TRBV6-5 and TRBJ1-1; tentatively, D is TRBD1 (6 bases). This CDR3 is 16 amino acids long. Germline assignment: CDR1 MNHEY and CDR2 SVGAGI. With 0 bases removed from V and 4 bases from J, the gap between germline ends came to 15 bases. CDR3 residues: CASSYSLNRAVTEAFF. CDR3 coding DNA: TGTGCCAGCAGTTACTCTCTGAACAGGGCGGTCACTGAAGCTTTCTTT.

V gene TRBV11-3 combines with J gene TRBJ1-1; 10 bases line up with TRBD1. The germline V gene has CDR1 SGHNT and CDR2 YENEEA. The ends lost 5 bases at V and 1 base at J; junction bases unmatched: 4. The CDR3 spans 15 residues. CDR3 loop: CASSGGQGTNTEAFF. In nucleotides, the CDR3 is TGTGCCAGCAGCGGGGGACAGGGGACGAACACTGAAGCTTTCTTT.

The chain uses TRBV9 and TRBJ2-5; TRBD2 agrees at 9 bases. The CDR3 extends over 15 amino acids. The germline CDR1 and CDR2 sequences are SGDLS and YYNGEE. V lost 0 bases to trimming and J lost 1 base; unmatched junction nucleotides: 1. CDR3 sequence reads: CASSVAAGGQETQYF. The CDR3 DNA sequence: TGTGCCAGCAGCGTAGCAGCGGGGGGCCAAGAGACCCAGTACTTC. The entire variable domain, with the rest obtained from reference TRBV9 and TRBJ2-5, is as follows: DSGVTQTPKHLITATGQRVTLRCSPRSGDLSVYWYQQSLDQGLQFLIQYYNGEERAKGNILERFSAQQFPDLHSELNLSSLELGDSALYFCASSVAAGGQETQYFGPGTRLLVL.

The CDR3 here is CSVFRGDTEAFF. DNA for the CDR3: TGCAGCGTCTTCAGGGGGGACACTGAAGCTTTCTTT. This chain connects TRBV29-1 to TRBJ1-1, with 7 bases matching TRBD1. This CDR3 is built from 12 residues. Germline CDR1 and CDR2: SQVTM and ANQGSEA. V lost 6 bases and J lost 3; bases outside the gene matches: 4.

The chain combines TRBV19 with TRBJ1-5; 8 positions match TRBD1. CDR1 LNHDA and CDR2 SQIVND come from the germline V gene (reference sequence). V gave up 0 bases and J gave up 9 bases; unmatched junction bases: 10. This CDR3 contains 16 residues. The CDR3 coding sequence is TGTGCCAGTAGTATAGATCCTCAGGGGGCTATGGGGCCCCAGCATTTT. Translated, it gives CASSIDPQGAMGPQHF.

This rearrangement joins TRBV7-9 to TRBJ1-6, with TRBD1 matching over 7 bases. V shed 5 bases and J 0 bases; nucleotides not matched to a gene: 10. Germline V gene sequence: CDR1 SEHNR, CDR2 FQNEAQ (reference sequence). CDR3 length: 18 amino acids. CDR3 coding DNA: TGTGCCAGCAGCCTCCCAGACAGGGTTGGCTCCTATAATTCACCCCTCCACTTT. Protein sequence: CASSLPDRVGSYNSPLHF.

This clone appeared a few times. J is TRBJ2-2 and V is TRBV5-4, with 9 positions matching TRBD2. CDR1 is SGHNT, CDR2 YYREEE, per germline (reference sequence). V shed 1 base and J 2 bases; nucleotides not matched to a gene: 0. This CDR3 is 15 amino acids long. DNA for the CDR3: TGTGCCAGCAGCTTGCTAGCGGGAAACACCGGGGAGCTGTTTTTT. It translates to CASSLLAGNTGELFF.

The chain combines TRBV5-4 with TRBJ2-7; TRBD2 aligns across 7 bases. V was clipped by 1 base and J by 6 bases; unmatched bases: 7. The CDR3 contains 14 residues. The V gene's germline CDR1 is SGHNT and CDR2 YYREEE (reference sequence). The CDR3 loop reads CASSLWGGGLEQYF. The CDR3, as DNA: TGTGCCAGCAGCTTGTGGGGGGGAGGGCTCGAGCAGTACTTC.

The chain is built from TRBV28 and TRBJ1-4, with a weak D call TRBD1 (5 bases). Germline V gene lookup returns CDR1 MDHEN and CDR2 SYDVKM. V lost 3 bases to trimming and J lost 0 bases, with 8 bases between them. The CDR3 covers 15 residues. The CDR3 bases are TGTGCCAGCAGTTTTTCGGGGGCAACTAATGAAAAACTGTTTTTT. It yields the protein CASSFSGATNEKLFF. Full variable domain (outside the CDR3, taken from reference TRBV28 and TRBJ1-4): DVKVTQSSRYLVKRTGEKVFLECVQDMDHENMFWYRQDPGLGLRLIYFSYDVKMKEKGDIPEGYSVSREKKERFSLILESASTNQTSMYLCASSFSGATNEKLFFGSGTQLSVL.

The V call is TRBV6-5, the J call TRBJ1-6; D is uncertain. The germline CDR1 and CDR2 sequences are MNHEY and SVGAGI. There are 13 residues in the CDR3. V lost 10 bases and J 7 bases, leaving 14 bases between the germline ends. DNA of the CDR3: TGTGCCACACTTCTAGATAGGAATTCACCCCTCCACTTT. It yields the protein CATLLDRNSPLHF.

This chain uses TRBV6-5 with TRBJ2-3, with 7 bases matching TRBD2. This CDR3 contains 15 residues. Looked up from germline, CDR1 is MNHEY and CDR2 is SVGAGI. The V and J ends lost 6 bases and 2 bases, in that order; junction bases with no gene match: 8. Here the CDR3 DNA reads TGTGCCAGCAGACCGGGACTACCTCTCACAGATACGCAGTATTTT. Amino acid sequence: CASRPGLPLTDTQYF.

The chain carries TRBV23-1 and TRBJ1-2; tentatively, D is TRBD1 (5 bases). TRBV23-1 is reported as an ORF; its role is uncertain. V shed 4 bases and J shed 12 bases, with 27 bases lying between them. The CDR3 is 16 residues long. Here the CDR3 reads CASSPQLKGPPEWNTF. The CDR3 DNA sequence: TGCGCCAGCAGTCCTCAATTGAAGGGGCCCCCCGAATGGAACACCTTC.

CDR3 protein: CASSSEGTYNSPLHF. CDR3 nucleotides: TGTGCCAGCAGCTCCGAGGGAACGTATAATTCACCCCTCCACTTT. The genes are TRBV7-9 and TRBJ1-6; unclear D gene. Germline values: CDR1 SEHNR, CDR2 FQNEAQ (reference sequence). This CDR3 has 15 residues. V lost 4 bases, J lost 4 bases, and 11 bases lay in between.

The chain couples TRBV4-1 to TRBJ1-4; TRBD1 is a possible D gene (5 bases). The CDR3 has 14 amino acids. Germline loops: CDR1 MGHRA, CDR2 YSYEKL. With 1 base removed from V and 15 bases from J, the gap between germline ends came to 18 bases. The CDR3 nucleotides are TGCGCCAGCAGCCAAGCTCATCAGGGTTTAAGCTTGTTTTTT. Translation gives CASSQAHQGLSLFF.